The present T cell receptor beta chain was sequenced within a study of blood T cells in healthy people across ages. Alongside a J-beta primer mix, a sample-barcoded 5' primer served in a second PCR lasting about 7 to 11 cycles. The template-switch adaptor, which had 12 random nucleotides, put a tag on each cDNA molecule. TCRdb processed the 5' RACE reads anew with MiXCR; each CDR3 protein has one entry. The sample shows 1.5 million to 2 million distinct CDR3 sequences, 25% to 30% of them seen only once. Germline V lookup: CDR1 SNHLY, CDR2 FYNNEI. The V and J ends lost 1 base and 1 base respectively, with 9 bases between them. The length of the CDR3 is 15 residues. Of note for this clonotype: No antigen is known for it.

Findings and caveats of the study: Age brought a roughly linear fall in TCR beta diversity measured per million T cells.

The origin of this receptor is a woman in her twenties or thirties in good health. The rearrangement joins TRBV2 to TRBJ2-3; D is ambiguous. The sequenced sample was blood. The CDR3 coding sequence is TGTGCCAGCAGTGAAGGGGCAGGCCGCACAGATACGCAGTATTTT. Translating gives CASSEGAGRTDTQYF. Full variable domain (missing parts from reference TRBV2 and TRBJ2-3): EPEVTQTPSHQVTQMGQEVILRCVPISNHLYFYWYRQILGQKVEFLVSFYNNEISEKSEIFDDQFSVERPDGSNFTLKIRSTKLEDSAMYFCASSEGAGRTDTQYFGPGTRLTVL.